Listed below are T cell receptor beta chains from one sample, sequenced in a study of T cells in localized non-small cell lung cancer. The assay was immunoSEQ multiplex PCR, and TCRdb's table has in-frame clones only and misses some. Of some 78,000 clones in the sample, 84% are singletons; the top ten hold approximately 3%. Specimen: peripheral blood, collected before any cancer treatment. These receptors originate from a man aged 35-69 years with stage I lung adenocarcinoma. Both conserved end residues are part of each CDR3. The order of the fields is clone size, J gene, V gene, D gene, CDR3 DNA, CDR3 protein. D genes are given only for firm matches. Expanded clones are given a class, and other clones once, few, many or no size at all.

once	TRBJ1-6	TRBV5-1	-	TGCGCCAGCAGCTTGGGCGCGAGCTCCTATAATTCACCCCTCCACTTT	CASSLGASSYNSPLHF
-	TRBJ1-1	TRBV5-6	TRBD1	TGTGCCAGCAGCCATAATCCCCGGGACAGACTTGACACTGAAGCTTTCTTT	CASSHNPRDRLDTEAFF
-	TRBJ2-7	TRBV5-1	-	TGCGCCAGCAGCCGGGGGCCAACCTACGAGCAGTACTTC	CASSRGPTYEQYF
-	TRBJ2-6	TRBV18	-	TGTGCCAGCTCACCGTTGGGTACTGGGGCCAACGTCCTGACTTTC	CASSPLGTGANVLTF
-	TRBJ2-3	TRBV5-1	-	TGCGCCAGCAGCTTGTCCCCTCTCGGGGCCTATGCAGATACGCAGTATTTT	CASSLSPLGAYADTQYF
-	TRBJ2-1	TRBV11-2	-	TGTGCCAGCAGCCCGACCCTATCCCCGGAGTTCTTC	CASSPTLSPEFF
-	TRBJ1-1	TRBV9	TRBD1	TGTGCCAGCAGCACCTACATGGAGGCAGGGGGAAAGGATGCTTTCTTT	CASSTYMEAGGKDAFF
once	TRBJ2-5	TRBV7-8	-	TGTGCCAGCAGCTTACGGGCCATAGGGACCCAGTACTTC	CASSLRAIGTQYF
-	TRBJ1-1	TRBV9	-	TGTGCCAGCAGCCAAGACTATAGGACTGAAGCTTTCTTT	CASSQDYRTEAFF
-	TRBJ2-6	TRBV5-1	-	TGCGCCAGCAGCGTGATCCTATCTGGGGCCAACGTCCTGACTTTC	CASSVILSGANVLTF
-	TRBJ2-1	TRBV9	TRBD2	TGTGCCAGCAGCGTAGCGGGTAGCGGGAGCCCTTACCCCTACAATGAGCAGTTCTTC	CASSVAGSGSPYPYNEQFF
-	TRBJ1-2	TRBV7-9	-	TGTGCCAGCAGCCCCGGCCGGTCCTCCTATGGCTACACCTTC	CASSPGRSSYGYTF
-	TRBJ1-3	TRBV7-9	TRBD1	TGTGCCAGCAGCAGAGGGATAATCGGACAGGGTGCTGGAAACACCATATATTTT	CASSRGIIGQGAGNTIYF
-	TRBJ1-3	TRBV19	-	TGTGCCAGTAACTCAGGACAAATCAACTCTGGAAACACCATATATTTT	CASNSGQINSGNTIYF
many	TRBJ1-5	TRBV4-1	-	TGCGCCAGCAGCCAAACAAGGGTAAGGGGACCTCAGCCCCAGCATTTT	CASSQTRVRGPQPQHF
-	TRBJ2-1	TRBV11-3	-	TGTGCCAGCAGCTTAGATCCCAAGTATGAGCAGTTCTTC	CASSLDPKYEQFF
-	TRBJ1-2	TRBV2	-	TGTGCCAGCAGTGAGGGGGGGGTTGGCTACACCTTC	CASSEGGVGYTF
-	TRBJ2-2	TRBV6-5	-	TGTGCCTCCTCAGGAACGGAATCCAACACCGGGGAGCTGTTTTTT	CASSGTESNTGELFF
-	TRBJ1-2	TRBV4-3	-	TGCGCCAGCAGCCAGACGGACAGCCGCCAGAAGGGCTACACCTTC	CASSQTDSRQKGYTF
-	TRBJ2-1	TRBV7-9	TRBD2	TGTGCCAGCAGCTTAGGGCTAGCGGGGGCCTACAATGAGCAGTTCTTC	CASSLGLAGAYNEQFF
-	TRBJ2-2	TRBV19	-	TGTGCCAGTAGTATAGCCAGGGGGAACACCGGGGAGCTGTTTTTT	CASSIARGNTGELFF
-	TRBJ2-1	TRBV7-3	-	TGTGCCAGCAGCTCTGTTTCCTACAATGAGCAGTTCTTC	CASSSVSYNEQFF
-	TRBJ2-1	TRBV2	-	TGTGCCAGCAGTCCGATGGGAAACTACAATGAGCAGTTCTTC	CASSPMGNYNEQFF
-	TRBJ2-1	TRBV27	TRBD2	TGTGCCAGCAGTCCATGGACTAGCGGGCAAAACAATGAGCAGTTCTTC	CASSPWTSGQNNEQFF